This T cell receptor (beta chain) is from a study of cytomegalovirus exposure and HLA in healthy donors. Study information: Early release data held some 80 million unique TCRs from HLA-typed donors.

This CDR3 is 15 amino acids long. The V and J ends lost 7 bases and 5 bases, in that order; junction bases with no gene match: 6. In germline, CDR1 is SGHTA, CDR2 FQGNSA. Researchers ran the PCR with 60 Vbeta and 13 Jbeta primers. Assay: immunoSEQ multiplex PCR; the TCRdb copy retains only in-frame clones and omits some. The table records under 200,000 clones, around 80% of them present only once. The specimen sequenced was PBMCs. The sequence came from a woman between 45 and 60 years old in good health and CMV-seropositive. The V and J genes are TRBV7-2 and TRBJ2-1; 12 nucleotides align to TRBD2. This CDR3 reads CASTLTSGGHNEQFF. The DNA for the CDR3 is TGTGCCAGCACCCTGACTAGCGGGGGCCACAATGAGCAGTTCTTC.